This T cell receptor (beta chain) was found in a study of Graves' ophthalmopathy and Graves' hyperthyroidism. Study at large: There was a collection of peripheral blood at initial diagnosis, before any treatment.

CDR3 regions of TCR beta were amplified from RNA transcripts. The library came from an HTBI-primed first-round RT-PCR and a second-round multiplex PCR. TCRdb independently ran MiXCR on the multiplex PCR reads; one entry per CDR3 protein. This sample carries about 640,000 distinct CDR3 sequences, about two fifths of them seen once, and the ten largest clones take over 2.5%. Study findings and constraints: Sensitivity of 85% to 90% and specificity of around 76% were achieved when a 13-signature model separated ophthalmopathy from stable hyperthyroidism. Blood also carried most expanded thyroid clonotypes exceeding 0.001 frequency.

The germline CDR1 and CDR2 sequences are SQVTM and ANQGSEA. The CDR3 is 14 amino acids. Trimming at V came to 4 bases and at J to 1 base, leaving 3 bases not matched to a gene. This clonotype showed up many times. Its cognate antigen is unknown. All donors with ophthalmopathy were recorded as having moderate-to-severe activity, CAS ≥3, NOSPECS ≥4 and a duration under 3 months. The clonotype was recovered from an adult man with Graves' ophthalmopathy. The chain couples TRBV29-1 to TRBJ2-2; 7 nucleotides agree with TRBD1. The sequencing sample was made of peripheral blood. The CDR3 DNA sequence: TGCAGCGTTGCGGGACAGTGGAACACCGGGGAGCTGTTTTTT. This translates into CSVAGQWNTGELFF.